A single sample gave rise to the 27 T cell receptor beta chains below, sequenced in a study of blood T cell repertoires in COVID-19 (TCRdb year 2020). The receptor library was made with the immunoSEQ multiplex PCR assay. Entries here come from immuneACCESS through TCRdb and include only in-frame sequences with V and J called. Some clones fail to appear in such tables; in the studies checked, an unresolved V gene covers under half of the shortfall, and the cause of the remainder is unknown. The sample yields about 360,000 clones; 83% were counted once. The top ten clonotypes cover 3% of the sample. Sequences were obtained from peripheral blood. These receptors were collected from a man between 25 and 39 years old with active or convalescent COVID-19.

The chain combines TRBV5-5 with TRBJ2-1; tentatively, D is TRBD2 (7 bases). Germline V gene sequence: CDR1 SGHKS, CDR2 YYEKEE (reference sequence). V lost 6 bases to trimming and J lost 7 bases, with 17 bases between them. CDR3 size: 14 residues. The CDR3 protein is CASNFGGPSNEQFF. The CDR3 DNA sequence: TGTGCCAGCAACTTCGGGGGGCCATCGAATGAGCAGTTCTTC.

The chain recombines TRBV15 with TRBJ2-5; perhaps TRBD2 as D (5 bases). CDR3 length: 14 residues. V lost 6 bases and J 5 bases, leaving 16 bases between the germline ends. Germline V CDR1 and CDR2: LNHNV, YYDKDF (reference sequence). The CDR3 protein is CATSSGDIGETQYF. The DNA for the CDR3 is TGTGCCACCAGTTCCGGGGATATCGGGGAGACCCAGTACTTC.

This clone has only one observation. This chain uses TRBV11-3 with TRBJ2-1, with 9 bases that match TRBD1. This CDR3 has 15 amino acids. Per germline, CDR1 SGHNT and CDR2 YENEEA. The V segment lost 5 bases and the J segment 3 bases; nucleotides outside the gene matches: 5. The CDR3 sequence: CASSPKGQGYNEQFF. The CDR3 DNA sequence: TGTGCCAGCAGCCCGAAGGGACAGGGCTACAATGAGCAGTTCTTC.

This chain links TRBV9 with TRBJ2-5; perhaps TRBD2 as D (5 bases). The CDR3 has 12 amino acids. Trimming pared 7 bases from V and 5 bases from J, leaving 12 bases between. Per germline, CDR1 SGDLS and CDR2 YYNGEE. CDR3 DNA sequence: TGTGCCAGCGGGCCGGGGATGGAGACCCAGTACTTC. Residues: CASGPGMETQYF.

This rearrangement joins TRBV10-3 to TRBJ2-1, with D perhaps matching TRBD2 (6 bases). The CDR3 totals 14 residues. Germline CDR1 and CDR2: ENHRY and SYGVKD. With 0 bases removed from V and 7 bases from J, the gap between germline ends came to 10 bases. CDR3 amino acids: CAISESGGRNEQFF. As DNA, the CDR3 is TGTGCCATCAGTGAGTCCGGGGGAAGGAATGAGCAGTTCTTC.

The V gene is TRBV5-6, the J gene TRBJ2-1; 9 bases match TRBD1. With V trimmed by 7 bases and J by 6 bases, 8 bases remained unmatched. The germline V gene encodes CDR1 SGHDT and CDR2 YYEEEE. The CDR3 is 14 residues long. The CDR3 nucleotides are TGTGCCAGCCGCTGGGACAGGGAGGGCAATGAGCAGTTCTTC. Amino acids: CASRWDREGNEQFF. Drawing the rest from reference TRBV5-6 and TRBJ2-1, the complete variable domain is DAGVTQSPTHLIKTRGQQVTLRCSPKSGHDTVSWYQQALGQGPQFIFQYYEEEERQRGNFPDRFSGHQFPNYSSELNVNALLLGDSALYLCASRWDREGNEQFFGPGTRLTVL.

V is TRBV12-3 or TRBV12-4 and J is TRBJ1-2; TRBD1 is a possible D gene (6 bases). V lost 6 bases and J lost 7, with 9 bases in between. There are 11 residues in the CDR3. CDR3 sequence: CASRAGVGYTF. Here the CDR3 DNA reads TGTGCCAGCAGGGCAGGGGTTGGCTACACCTTC.

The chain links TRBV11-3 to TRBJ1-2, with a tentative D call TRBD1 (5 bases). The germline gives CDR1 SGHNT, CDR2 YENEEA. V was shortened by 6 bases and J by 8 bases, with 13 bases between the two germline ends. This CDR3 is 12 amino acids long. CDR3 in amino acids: CASSIQEWGYTF. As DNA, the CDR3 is TGTGCCAGCAGTATACAGGAGTGGGGCTACACCTTC.

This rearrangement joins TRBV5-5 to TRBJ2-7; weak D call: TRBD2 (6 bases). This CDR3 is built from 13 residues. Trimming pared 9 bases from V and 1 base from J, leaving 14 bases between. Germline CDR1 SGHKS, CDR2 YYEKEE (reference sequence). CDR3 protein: CATRLAGSYEQYF. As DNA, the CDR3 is TGTGCCACGCGGCTTGCGGGGTCCTACGAGCAGTACTTC.

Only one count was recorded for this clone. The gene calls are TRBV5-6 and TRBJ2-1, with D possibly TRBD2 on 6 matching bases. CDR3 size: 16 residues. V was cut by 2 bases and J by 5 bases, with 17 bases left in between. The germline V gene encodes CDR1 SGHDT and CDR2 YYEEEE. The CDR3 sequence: CASSLGRAGYHNEQFF. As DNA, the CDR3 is TGTGCCAGCAGCTTAGGTAGAGCGGGTTATCACAATGAGCAGTTCTTC.

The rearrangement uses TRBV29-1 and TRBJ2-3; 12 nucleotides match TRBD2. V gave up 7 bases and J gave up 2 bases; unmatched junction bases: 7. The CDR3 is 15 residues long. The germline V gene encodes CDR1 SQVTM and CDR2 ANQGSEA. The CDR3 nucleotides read TGCAGCGGTAGACTAGCGGGGGAGTTCACAGATACGCAGTATTTT. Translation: CSGRLAGEFTDTQYF.

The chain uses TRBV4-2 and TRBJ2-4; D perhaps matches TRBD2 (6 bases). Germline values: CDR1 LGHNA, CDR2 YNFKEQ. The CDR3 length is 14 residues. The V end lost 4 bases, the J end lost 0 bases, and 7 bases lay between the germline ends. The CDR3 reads CASSPSVAKNIQYF. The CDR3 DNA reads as TGTGCCAGCAGCCCTAGCGTAGCCAAAAACATTCAGTACTTC.

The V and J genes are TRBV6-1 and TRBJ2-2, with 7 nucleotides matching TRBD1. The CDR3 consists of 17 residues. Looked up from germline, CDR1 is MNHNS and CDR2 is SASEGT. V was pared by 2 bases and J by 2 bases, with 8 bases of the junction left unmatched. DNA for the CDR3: TGTGCCAGCAGTGAACCTCGAGGGACAGAAAACACCGGGGAGCTGTTTTTT. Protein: CASSEPRGTENTGELFF.

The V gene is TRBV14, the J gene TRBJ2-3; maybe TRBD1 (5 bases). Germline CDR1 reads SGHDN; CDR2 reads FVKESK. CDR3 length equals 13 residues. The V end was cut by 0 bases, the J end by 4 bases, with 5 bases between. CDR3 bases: TGTGCCAGCAGCCAAGAAGGGGCAGATACGCAGTATTTT. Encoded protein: CASSQEGADTQYF.

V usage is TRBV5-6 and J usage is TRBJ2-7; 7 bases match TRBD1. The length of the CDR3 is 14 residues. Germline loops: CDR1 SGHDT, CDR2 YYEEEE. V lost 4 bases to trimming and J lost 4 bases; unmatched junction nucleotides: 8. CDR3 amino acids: CASSPDPGGYEQYF. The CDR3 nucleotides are TGTGCCAGCAGCCCGGATCCAGGGGGATACGAGCAGTACTTC.

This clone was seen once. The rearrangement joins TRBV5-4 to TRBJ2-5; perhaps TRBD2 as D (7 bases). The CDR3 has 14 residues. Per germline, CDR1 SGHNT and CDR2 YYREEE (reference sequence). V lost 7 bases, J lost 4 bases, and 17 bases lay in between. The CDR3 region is CASGSGGSGETQYF. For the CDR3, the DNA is TGTGCCAGCGGATCGGGGGGCAGCGGAGAGACCCAGTACTTC.

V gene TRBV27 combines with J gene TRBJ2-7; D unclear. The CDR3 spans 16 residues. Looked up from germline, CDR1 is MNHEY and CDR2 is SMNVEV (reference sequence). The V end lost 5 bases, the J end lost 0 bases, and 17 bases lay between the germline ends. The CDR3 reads CASSTSSAVSSYEQYF. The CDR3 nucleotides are TGTGCCAGCAGTACCAGTTCGGCGGTAAGCTCCTACGAGCAGTACTTC.

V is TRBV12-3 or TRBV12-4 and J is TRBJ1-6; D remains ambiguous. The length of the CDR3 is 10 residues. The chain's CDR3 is CPPGDSPLHF. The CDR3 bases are TGTCCCCCTGGAGATTCACCCCTCCACTTT.

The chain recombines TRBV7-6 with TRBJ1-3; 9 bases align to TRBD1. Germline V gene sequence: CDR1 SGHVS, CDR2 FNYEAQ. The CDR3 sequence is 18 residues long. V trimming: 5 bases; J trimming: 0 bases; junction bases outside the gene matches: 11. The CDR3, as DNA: TGTGCCAGCAGCGACCCCCGGGACAGGGACGACTCTGGAAACACCATATATTTT. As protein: CASSDPRDRDDSGNTIYF.

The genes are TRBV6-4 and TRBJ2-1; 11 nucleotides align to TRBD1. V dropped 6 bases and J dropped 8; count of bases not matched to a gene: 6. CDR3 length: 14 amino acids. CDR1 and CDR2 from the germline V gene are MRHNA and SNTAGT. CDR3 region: CASRRDRGMYEQFF. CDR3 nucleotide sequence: TGTGCCAGCAGACGGGACAGGGGGATGTATGAGCAGTTCTTC.

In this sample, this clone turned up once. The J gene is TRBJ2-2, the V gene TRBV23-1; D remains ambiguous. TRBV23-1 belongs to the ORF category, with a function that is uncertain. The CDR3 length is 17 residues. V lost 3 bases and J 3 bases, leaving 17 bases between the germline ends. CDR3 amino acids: CASSQNSKSYYTGELFF. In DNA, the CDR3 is TGCGCCAGCAGTCAGAACTCCAAATCCTATTACACCGGGGAGCTGTTTTTT.

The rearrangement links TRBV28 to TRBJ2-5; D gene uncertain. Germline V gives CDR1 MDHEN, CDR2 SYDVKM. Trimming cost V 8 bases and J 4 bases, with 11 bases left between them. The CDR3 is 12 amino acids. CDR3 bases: TGTGCCAGCGGCGTGAGGAGAGAGACCCAGTACTTC. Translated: CASGVRRETQYF.

Here the CDR3 DNA reads TGCGCCAGCAGCCAAGATAGGCAGCGGGAGGGGGACACCGGGGAGCTGTTTTTT. It yields the protein CASSQDRQREGDTGELFF. The chain uses TRBV4-1 and TRBJ2-2; 10 nucleotides match TRBD2. With V trimmed by 0 bases and J by 3 bases, 7 bases remained unmatched. Germline CDR1 MGHRA, CDR2 YSYEKL. The CDR3 contains 18 residues.

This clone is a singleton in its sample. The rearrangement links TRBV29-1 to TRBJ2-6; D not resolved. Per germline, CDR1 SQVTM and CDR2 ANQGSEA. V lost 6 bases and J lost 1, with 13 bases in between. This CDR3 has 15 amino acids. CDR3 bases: TGCAGCGTCTTGCAGGAACGGTCTGGGGCCAACGTCCTGACTTTC. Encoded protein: CSVLQERSGANVLTF. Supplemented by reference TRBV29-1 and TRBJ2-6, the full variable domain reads SAVISQKPSRDICQRGTSLTIQCQVDSQVTMMFWYRQQPGQSLTLIATANQGSEATYESGFVIDKFPISRPNLTFSTLTVSNMSPEDSSIYLCSVLQERSGANVLTFGAGSRLTVL.

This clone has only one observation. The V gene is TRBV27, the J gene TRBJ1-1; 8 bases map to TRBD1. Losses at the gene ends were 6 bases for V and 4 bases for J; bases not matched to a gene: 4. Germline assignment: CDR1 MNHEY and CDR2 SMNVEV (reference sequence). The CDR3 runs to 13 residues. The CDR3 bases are TGTGCCAGCAGAACTACAGGGGGCACTGAAGCTTTCTTT. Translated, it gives CASRTTGGTEAFF.

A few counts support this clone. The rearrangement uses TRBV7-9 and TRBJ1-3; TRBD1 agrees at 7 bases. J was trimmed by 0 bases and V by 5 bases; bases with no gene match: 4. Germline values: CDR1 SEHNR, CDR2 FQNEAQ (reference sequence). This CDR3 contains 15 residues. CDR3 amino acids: CASSPGTASGNTIYF. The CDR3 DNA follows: TGTGCCAGCAGCCCCGGGACAGCCTCTGGAAACACCATATATTTT.

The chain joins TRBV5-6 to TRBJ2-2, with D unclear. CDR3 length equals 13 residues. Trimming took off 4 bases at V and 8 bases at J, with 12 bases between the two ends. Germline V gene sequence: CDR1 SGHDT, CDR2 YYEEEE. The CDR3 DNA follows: TGTGCCAGCAGCCGGGTCGCCCTTGGGGAGCTGTTTTTT. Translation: CASSRVALGELFF.